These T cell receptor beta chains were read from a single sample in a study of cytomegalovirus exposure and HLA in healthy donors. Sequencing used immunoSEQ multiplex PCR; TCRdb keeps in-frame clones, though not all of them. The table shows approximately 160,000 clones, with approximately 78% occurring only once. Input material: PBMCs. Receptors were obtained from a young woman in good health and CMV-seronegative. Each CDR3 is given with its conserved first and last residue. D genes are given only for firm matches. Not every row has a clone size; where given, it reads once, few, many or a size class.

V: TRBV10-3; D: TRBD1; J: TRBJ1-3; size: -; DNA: TGTGCCATCAGTGCCTCGGACAGGGCTGCTGGAAACACCATATATTTT; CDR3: CAISASDRAAGNTIYF
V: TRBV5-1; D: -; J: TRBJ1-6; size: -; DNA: TGCGCCAGCAGCGACACCGACAGCTATAATTCACCCCTCCACTTT; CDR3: CASSDTDSYNSPLHF
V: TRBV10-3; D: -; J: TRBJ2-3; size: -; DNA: TGTGCCATCAGCCCTACAGGGTCAGATACGCAGTATTTT; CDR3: CAISPTGSDTQYF
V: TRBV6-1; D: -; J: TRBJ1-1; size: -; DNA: TGTGCCAGCAGTTCAAGGACAGATGGAGGAACTGAAGCTTTCTTT; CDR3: CASSSRTDGGTEAFF
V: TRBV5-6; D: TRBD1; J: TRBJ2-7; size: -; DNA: TGTGCCAGCAGCTTGGGTATCCGGACAGGGGAATACGAGCAGTACTTC; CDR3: CASSLGIRTGEYEQYF
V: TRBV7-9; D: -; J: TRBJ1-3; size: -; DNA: TGTGCCAGCAGCTTAGCGACAGGAAAGGACACCATATATTTT; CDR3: CASSLATGKDTIYF
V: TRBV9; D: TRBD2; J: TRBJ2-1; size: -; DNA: TGTGCCAGCAGCGTATTTGGCGGGAGCTACAATGAGCAGTTCTTC; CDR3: CASSVFGGSYNEQFF
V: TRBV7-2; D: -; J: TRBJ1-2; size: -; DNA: TGTGCCAGCAGCTTAAGTCTGGACAACTACTATGGCTACACCTTC; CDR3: CASSLSLDNYYGYTF
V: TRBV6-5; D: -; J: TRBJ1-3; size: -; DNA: TGTGCCAGCAGTTCAGATACCGGGAGCTCTGGAAACACCATATATTTT; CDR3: CASSSDTGSSGNTIYF
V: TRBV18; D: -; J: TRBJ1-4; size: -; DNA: TGTGCCAGCTCACCTCCAGGGAGCGGAGGGAATGAAAAACTGTTTTTT; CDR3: CASSPPGSGGNEKLFF
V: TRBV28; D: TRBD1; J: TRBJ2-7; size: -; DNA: TGTGCCAGCAGTGCTCCGGGACAGATAAGCTCCTACGAGCAGTACTTC; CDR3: CASSAPGQISSYEQYF
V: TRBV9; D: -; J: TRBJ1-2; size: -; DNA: TGTGCCAGCAGCCCCCGCCGGGCCGCGGGTGGGGGCTACACCTTC; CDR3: CASSPRRAAGGGYTF
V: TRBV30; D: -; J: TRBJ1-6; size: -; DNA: TGTGCCTGGAGCCCAGGACAGTTACTAAATTCACCCCTCCACTTT; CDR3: CAWSPGQLLNSPLHF
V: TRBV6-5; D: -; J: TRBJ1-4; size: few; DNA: TGTGCCAGCAGTCCGCGGCTCTTTAGTGAAAAACTGTTTTTT; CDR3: CASSPRLFSEKLFF
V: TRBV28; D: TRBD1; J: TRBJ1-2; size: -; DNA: TGTGCCAGCAGTTCCCCTAGTCGGGACAGGGCCACTAACTATGGCTACACCTTC; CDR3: CASSSPSRDRATNYGYTF
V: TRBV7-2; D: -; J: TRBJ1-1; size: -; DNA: TGTGCCAGCAGCTTGGGGCCTCTGAACACTGAAGCTTTCTTT; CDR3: CASSLGPLNTEAFF
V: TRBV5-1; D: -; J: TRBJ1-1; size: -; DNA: TGCGCCAGCAGCTTGACAGGGAGGGTCGCCACTGAAGCTTTCTTT; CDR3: CASSLTGRVATEAFF
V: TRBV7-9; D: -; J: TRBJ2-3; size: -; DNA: TGTGCCAGCAGCTTAGGGACAGTTAGCACAGATACGCAGTATTTT; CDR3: CASSLGTVSTDTQYF
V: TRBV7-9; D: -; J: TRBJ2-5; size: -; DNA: TGTGCCAGCAGCTTAACGGTGCAAGAGACCCAGTACTTC; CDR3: CASSLTVQETQYF
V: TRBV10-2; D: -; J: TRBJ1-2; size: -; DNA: TGCGCCAGCAGTGACCCCTCGGGGGGGTCCTATGGCTACACCTTC; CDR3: CASSDPSGGSYGYTF
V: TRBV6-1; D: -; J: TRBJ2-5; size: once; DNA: TGTGCCAGCATCTCCGGAGGTCCACAAGAGACCCAGTACTTC; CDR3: CASISGGPQETQYF
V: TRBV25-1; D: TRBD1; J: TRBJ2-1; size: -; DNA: TGTGCCAGCAGTGAGCCCGGTACTGAAGGACAGGGAGGCGATGAGCAGTTCTTC; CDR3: CASSEPGTEGQGGDEQFF
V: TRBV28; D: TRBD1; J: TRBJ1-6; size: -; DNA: TGTGCCAGCAGTTCGGGACAGGGGGTATCATCACCCCTCCACTTT; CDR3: CASSSGQGVSSPLHF
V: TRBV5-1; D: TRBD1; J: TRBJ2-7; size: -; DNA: TGCGCCAGCAGCTTGGAGGGGACAGGCCCACTCGAGCAGTACTTC; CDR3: CASSLEGTGPLEQYF
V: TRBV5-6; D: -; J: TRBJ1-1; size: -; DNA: TGTGCCAGCAGCAACGGACCCGGGGGTACCACTGAAGCTTTCTTT; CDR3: CASSNGPGGTTEAFF
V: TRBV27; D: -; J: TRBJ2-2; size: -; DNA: TGTGCCAGCAGTTTGTCGGCGAACACCGGGGAGCTGTTTTTT; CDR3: CASSLSANTGELFF
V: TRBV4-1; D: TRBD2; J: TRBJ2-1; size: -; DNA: TGCGCCAGCAGCCAAGATCTAGCGGGGGGATTCCACAATGAGCAGTTCTTC; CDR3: CASSQDLAGGFHNEQFF
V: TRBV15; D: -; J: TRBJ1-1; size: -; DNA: TGTGCCACCAGCAGAAGACAGGAACTGAACACTGAAGCTTTCTTT; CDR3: CATSRRQELNTEAFF
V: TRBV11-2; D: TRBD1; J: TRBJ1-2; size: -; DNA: TGTGCCAGCAGCTTAGATCACAACAGGGGGCGGGCCTACACCTTC; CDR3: CASSLDHNRGRAYTF
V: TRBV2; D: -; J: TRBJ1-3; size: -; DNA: TGTGCCAGCAGAAACACAATCTCTGGAAACACCATATATTTT; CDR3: CASRNTISGNTIYF
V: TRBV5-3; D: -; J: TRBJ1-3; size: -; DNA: TGTGCCAGAAGTCATCCCGGACAGCCAAGGGCACACTCTGGAAACACCATATATTTT; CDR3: CARSHPGQPRAHSGNTIYF
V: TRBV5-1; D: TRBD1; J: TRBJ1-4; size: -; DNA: TGCGCCAGCACCCCAGGCCGGGGACAGGGGGGCGAAAAACTGTTTTTT; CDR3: CASTPGRGQGGEKLFF
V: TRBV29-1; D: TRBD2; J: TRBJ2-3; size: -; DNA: TGCAGCGTTGAAGGGGTCGAGCGGGAGGATGCCACAGATACGCAGTATTTT; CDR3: CSVEGVEREDATDTQYF
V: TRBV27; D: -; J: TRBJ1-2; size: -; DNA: TGTGCCAGCAGTAGGGGCCCGCTCTATGGCTACACCTTC; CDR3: CASSRGPLYGYTF
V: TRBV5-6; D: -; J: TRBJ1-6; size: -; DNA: TGTGCCAGCAGCCGGACGGGGGACTTTAATTCACCCCTCCACTTT; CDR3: CASSRTGDFNSPLHF
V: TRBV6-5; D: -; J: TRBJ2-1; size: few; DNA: TGTGCCAGCAGTTTAAGCAGGGGTACCTACAATGAGCAGTTCTTC; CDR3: CASSLSRGTYNEQFF
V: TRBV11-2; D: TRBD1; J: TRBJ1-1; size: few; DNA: TGTGCCAGCAGGCAGACAGGGACCCCTGAAGCTTTCTTT; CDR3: CASRQTGTPEAFF
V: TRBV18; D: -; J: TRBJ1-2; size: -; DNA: TGTGCCAGCTCACCAGTGGTCACGAGGTCCTTTGGCTACACCTTC; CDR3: CASSPVVTRSFGYTF